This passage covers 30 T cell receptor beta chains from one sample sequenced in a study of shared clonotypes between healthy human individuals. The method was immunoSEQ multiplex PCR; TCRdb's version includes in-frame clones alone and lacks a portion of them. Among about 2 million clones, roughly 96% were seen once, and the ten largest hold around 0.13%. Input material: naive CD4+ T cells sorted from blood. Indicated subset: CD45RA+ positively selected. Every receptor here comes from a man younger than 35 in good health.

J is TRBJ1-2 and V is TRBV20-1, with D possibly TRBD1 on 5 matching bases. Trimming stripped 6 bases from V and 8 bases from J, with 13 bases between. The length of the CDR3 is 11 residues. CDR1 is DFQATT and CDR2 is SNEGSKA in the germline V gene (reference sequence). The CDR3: CSAFGQGGYTF. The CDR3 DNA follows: TGCAGTGCCTTCGGACAAGGCGGCTACACCTTC.

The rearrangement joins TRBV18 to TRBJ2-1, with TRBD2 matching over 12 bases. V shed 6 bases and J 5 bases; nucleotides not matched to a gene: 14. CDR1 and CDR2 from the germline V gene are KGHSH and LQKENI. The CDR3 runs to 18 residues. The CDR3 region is CASSPQPLAGGQDNEQFF. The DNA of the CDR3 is TGTGCCAGCTCTCCCCAACCCCTAGCGGGAGGGCAAGACAATGAGCAGTTCTTC.

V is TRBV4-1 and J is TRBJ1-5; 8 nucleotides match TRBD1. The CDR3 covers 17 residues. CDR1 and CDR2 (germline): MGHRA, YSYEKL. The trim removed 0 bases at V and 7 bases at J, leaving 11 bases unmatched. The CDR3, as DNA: TGCGCCAGCAGCCAAGAATTAATTGGACAGGGTGGGCAGCCCCAGCATTTT. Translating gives CASSQELIGQGGQPQHF.

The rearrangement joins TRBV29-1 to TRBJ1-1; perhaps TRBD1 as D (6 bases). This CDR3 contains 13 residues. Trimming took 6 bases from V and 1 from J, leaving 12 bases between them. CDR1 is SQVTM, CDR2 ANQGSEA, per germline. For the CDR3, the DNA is TGCAGCGTGATGGGACACCCGAACACTGAAGCTTTCTTT. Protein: CSVMGHPNTEAFF.

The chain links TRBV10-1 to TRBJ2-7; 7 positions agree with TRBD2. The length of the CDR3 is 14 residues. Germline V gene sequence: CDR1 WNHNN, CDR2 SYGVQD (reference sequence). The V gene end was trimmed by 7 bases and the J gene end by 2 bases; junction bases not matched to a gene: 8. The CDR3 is CASTPRGEPYEQYF. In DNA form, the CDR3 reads TGCGCCAGCACCCCCCGGGGGGAACCCTACGAGCAGTACTTC.

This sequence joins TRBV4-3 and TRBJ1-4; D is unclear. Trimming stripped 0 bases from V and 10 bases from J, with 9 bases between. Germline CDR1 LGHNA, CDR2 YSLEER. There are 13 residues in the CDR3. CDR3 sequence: CASSQDWLAKLFF. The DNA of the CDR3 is TGCGCCAGCAGCCAAGATTGGCTGGCAAAACTGTTTTTT.

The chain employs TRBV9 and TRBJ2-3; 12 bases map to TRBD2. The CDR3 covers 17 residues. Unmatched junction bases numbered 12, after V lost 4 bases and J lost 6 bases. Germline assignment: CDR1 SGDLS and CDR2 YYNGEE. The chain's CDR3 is CASSLGTSGPISDTQYF. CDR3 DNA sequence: TGTGCCAGCAGCCTCGGGACTAGCGGGCCTATATCGGATACGCAGTATTTT.

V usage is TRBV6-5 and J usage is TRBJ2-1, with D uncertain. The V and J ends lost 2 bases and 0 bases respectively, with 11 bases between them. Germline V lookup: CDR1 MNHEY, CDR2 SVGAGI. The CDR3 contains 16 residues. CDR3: CASSYHVRSSYNEQFF. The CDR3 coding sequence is TGTGCCAGCAGTTACCACGTTAGGAGCTCCTACAATGAGCAGTTCTTC.

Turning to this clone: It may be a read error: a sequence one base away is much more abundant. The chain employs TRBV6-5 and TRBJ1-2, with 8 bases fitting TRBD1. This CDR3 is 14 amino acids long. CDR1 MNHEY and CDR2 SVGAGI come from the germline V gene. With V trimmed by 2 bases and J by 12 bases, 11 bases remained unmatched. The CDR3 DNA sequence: TGTGCCAGCAGTTACCCGAACGTGGGACAGGAAGACACCTTC. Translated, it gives CASSYPNVGQEDTF.

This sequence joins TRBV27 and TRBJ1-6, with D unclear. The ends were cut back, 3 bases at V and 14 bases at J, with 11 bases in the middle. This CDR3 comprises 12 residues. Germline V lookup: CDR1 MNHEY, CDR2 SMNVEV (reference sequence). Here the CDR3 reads CASSLLSGTLHF. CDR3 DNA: TGTGCCAGCAGTTTGCTGAGCGGGACCCTCCACTTT.

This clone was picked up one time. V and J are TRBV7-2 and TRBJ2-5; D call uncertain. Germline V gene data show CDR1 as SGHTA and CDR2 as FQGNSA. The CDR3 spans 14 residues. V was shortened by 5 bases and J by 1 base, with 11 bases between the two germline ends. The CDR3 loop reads CASSPTRAQETQYF. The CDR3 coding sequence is TGTGCCAGCAGCCCGACAAGGGCCCAAGAGACCCAGTACTTC.

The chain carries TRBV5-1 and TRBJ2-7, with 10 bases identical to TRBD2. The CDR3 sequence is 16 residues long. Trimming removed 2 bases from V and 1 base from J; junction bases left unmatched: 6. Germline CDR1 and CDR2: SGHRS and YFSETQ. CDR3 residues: CASSFGSSGSSYEQYF. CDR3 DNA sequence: TGCGCCAGCAGCTTCGGATCTAGCGGGAGTTCCTACGAGCAGTACTTC.

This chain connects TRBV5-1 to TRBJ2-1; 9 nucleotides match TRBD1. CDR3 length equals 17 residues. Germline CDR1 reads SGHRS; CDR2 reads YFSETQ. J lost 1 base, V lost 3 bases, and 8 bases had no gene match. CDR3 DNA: TGCGCCAGCAGCTGGACGGGACAGGGTGGGTCCTACAATGAGCAGTTCTTC. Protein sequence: CASSWTGQGGSYNEQFF.

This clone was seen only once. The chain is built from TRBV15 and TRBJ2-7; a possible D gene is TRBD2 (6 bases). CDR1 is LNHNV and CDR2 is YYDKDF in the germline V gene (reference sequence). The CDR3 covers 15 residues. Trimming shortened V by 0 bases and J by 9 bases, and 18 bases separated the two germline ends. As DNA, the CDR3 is TGTGCCACCAGCAGAGATCGGGGGTCCGCCACCGCGCAGTACTTC. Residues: CATSRDRGSATAQYF. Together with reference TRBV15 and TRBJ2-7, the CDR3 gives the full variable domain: DAMVIQNPRYQVTQFGKPVTLSCSQTLNHNVMYWYQQKSSQAPKLLFHYYDKDFNNEADTPDNFQSRRPNTSFCFLDIRSPGLGDTAMYLCATSRDRGSATAQYFGPGTRLTVT.

The CDR3 DNA reads TGTGCCTCCCAACGGAGGGCAACAGATACGCAGTATTTT. Translating it yields CASQRRATDTQYF. The V gene is TRBV19, the J gene TRBJ2-3, with D perhaps TRBD2 (6 bases). CDR1 and CDR2 (germline): LNHDA, SQIVND (reference sequence). V shed 11 bases and J shed 3 bases, with 15 bases lying between them. The CDR3 totals 13 residues.

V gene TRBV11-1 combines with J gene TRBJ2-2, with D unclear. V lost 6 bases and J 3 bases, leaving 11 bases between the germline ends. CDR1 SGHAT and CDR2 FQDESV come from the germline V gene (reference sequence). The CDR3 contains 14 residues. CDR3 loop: CASSFTVYTGELFF. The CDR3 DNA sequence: TGTGCCAGCAGTTTTACCGTCTACACCGGGGAGCTGTTTTTT.

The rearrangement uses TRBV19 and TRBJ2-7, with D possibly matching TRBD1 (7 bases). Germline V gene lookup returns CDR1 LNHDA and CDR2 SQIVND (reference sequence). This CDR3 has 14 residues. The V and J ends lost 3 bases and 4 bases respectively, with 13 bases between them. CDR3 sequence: CASSIQGGLYEQYF. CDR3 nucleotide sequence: TGTGCCAGTAGTATTCAGGGGGGCCTATACGAGCAGTACTTC.

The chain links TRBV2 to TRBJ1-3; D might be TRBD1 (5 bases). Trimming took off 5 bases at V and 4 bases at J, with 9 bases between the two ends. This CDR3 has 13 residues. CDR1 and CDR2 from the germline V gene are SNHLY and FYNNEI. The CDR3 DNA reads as TGTGCCAGCAGTCTCGGGGCCGGAAACACCATATATTTT. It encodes CASSLGAGNTIYF. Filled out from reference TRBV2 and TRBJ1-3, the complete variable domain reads EPEVTQTPSHQVTQMGQEVILRCVPISNHLYFYWYRQILGQKVEFLVSFYNNEISEKSEIFDDQFSVERPDGSNFTLKIRSTKLEDSAMYFCASSLGAGNTIYFGEGSWLTVV.

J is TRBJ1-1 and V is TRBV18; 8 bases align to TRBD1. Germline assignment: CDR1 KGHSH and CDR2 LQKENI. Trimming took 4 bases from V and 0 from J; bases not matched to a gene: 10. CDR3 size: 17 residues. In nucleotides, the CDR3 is TGTGCCAGCTCACTCGCCGGGACAGGAGGCATGAACACTGAAGCTTTCTTT. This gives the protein CASSLAGTGGMNTEAFF.

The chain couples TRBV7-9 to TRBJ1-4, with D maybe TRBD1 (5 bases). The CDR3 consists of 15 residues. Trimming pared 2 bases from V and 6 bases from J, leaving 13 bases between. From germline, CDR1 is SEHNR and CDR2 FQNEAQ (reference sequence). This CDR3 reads CASSLIRAPDEKLFF. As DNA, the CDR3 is TGTGCCAGCAGCTTAATCAGGGCACCCGATGAAAAACTGTTTTTT.

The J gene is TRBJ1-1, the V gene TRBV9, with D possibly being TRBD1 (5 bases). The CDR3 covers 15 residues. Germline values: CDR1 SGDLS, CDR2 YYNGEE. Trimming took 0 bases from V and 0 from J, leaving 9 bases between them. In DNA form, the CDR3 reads TGTGCCAGCAGCGTAGATGGGGCAATGAACACTGAAGCTTTCTTT. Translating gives CASSVDGAMNTEAFF.

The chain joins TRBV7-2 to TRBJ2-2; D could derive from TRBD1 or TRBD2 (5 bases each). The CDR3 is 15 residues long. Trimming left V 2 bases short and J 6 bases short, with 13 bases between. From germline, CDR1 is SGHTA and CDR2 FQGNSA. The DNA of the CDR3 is TGTGCCAGCAGCTTAAGGGGAGCTGGGGCCGGGGAGCTGTTTTTT. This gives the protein CASSLRGAGAGELFF.

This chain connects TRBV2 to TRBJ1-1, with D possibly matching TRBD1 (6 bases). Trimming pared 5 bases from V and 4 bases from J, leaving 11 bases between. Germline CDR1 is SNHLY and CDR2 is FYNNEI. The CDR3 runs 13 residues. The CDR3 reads CASSKGGGTEAFF. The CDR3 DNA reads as TGTGCCAGCAGTAAGGGAGGGGGCACTGAAGCTTTCTTT. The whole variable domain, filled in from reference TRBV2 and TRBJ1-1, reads EPEVTQTPSHQVTQMGQEVILRCVPISNHLYFYWYRQILGQKVEFLVSFYNNEISEKSEIFDDQFSVERPDGSNFTLKIRSTKLEDSAMYFCASSKGGGTEAFFGQGTRLTVV.

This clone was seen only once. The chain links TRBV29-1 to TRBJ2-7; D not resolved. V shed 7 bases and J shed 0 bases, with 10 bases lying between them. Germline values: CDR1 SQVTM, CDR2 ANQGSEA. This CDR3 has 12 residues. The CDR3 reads CSGGRSSYEQYF. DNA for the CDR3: TGCAGCGGCGGACGGAGCTCCTACGAGCAGTACTTC.

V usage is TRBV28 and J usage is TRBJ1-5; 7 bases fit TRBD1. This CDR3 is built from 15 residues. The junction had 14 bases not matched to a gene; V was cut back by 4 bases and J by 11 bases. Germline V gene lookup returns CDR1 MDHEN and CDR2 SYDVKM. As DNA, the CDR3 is TGTGCCAGCAGTTCCGCCGGGACAGCTCCTTGGTCCCAGCATTTT. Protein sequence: CASSSAGTAPWSQHF. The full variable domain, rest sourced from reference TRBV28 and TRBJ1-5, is DVKVTQSSRYLVKRTGEKVFLECVQDMDHENMFWYRQDPGLGLRLIYFSYDVKMKEKGDIPEGYSVSREKKERFSLILESASTNQTSMYLCASSSAGTAPWSQHFGDGTRLSIL.

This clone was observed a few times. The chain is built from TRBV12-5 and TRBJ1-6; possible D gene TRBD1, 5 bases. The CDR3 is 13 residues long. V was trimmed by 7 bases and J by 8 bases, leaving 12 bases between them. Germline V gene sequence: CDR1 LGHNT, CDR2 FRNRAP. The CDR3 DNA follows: TGTGCTAGTGCCCCTGGGGGGGATTCACCCCTCCACTTT. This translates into CASAPGGDSPLHF.

In DNA form, the CDR3 reads TGTGCCAGCAGGGAGGGACAGTCCTACGAGCAGTACTTC. Protein product: CASREGQSYEQYF. The chain recombines TRBV2 with TRBJ2-7, with D tentatively TRBD1 (7 bases). Germline CDR1 and CDR2: SNHLY and FYNNEI. This CDR3 contains 13 residues. Trimming cost V 6 bases and J 1 base, with 10 bases left between them.

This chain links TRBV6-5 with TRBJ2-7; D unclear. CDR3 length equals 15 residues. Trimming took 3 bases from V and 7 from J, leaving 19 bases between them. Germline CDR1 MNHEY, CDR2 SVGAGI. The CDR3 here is CASSYGSGISKEQYF. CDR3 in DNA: TGTGCCAGCAGTTATGGGTCTGGGATCTCGAAAGAGCAGTACTTC.

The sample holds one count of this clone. CDR3 sequence reads: CASSLTSVVPQHF. DNA of the CDR3: TGTGCCAGCAGTTTAACGTCTGTAGTACCCCAGCATTTT. This chain links TRBV28 with TRBJ1-5; D not certain. There are 13 residues in the CDR3. Germline V gives CDR1 MDHEN, CDR2 SYDVKM. The ends were cut back, 2 bases at V and 10 bases at J, with 12 bases in the middle.

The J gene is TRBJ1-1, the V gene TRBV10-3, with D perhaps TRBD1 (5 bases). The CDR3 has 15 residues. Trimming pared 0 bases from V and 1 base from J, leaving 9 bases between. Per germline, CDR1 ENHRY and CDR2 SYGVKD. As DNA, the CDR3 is TGTGCCATCAGTGAGTCCCCAGGGAAGAACACTGAAGCTTTCTTT. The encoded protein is CAISESPGKNTEAFF.